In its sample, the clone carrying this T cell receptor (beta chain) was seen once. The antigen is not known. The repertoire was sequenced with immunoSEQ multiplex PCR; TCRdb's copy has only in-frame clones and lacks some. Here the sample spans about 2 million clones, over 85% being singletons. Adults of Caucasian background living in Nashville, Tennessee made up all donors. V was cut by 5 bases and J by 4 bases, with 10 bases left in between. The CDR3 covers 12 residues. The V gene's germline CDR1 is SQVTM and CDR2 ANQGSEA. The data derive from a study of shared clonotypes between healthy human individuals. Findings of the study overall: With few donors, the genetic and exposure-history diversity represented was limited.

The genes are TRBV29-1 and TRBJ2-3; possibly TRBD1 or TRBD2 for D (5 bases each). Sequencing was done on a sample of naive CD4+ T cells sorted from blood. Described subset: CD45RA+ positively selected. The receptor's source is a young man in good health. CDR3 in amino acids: CSVRDGADTQYF. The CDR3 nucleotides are TGCAGCGTTCGGGACGGAGCAGATACGCAGTATTTT.